The clone carrying this T cell receptor (beta chain) was detected only a few times. Its antigen is not known. TCRdb redid the calling of the multiplex PCR reads with MiXCR, one entry per CDR3 protein. Among about 230,000 distinct CDR3 sequences listed, about 30% were seen once. The sample is drawn from a study of breast tumors, draining lymph nodes, adjacent tissues. General study results and limits: Tumor and nontumor repertoires were significantly more similar in luminal-like than in basal-like breast cancer. Data fit most tumor T cells coming from lymph node, expanding in tumor.

Trimming removed 6 bases from V and 2 bases from J; junction bases left unmatched: 15. Germline lookup yields CDR1 MNHEY and CDR2 SMNVEV (reference sequence). The CDR3 spans 17 residues. Samples came from axillary lymph nodes draining the breast cancer. The receptor's source is a female donor with breast cancer. Some clones in this sample may be carry-over from other donors' samples. This chain connects TRBV27 to TRBJ2-7; TRBD2 agrees at 8 bases. The specimen sequenced was axillary lymph node tissue. CDR3 in amino acids: CASSPNPYSGMTYEQYF. Written as DNA, the CDR3 is TGTGCCAGCAGCCCAAACCCATATAGCGGGATGACCTACGAGCAGTACTTC.